The rows below give T cell receptor beta chains drawn from one sample of a study of blood T cells in healthy people across ages. TCRdb re-analysed the 5' RACE reads in MiXCR, keeping a single row per CDR3 protein. Of some 690,000 distinct CDR3 sequences listed, about 20% are singletons. The sequencing sample was made of blood. Source of these receptors: a man aged 65 to 79 in good health. The CDR3 runs from the conserved cysteine through the conserved F or W. Each record gives: V gene, J gene, D gene, clone size, CDR3 protein, CDR3 DNA. A D gene is named only where the DNA matches it firmly. A clone size is listed for some rows: how often the clone was seen (once, few, many), or a class if it is expanded.

>TRBV12-3/TRBV12-4|TRBJ2-5|NA|many
CASSPPGETQYF
TGTGCCAGCAGCCCCCCGGGAGAGACCCAGTACTTC
>TRBV29-1|TRBJ1-2|NA|few
CSVGERASGYTF
TGCAGCGTGGGGGAGCGAGCCAGTGGCTACACCTTC
>TRBV29-1|TRBJ1-1|NA|NA
CSATSAYEAFF
TGCAGCGCAACTTCAGCGTATGAAGCTTTCTTT
>TRBV20-1|TRBJ2-3|NA|NA
CSARGAGFTDTQYF
TGCAGTGCCCGAGGGGCGGGGTTCACAGATACGCAGTATTTT
>TRBV28|TRBJ2-1|NA|NA
CASSHRARERLGNEQFF
TGTGCCAGCAGCCACCGCGCACGAGAGCGCCTCGGAAATGAGCAGTTCTTC
>TRBV5-1|TRBJ2-2|NA|few
CASSTQWENTGELFF
TGCGCCAGCAGCACCCAATGGGAGAACACCGGGGAGCTGTTTTTT
>TRBV14|TRBJ1-6|NA|few
CASSSLRTGNSPLHF
TGTGCCAGCAGCTCCCTCCGAACTGGCAATTCACCCCTCCACTTT
>TRBV5-1|TRBJ2-5|NA|NA
CASSRTGTVQETQYF
TGCGCCAGCAGCCGAACAGGGACGGTACAAGAGACCCAGTACTTC
>TRBV7-2|TRBJ2-1|NA|NA
CASSFPGPRGQFF
TGTGCCAGCAGCTTCCCGGGGCCCCGGGGGCAGTTCTTC
>TRBV5-1|TRBJ2-1|TRBD1|many
CASSATGNEQFF
TGCGCCAGCAGCGCGACAGGGAATGAGCAGTTCTTC
>TRBV6-5|TRBJ1-1|NA|few
CASKELRGRGEAFF
TGTGCCAGCAAAGAACTACGGGGGCGAGGTGAAGCTTTCTTT
>TRBV6-5|TRBJ2-7|TRBD1|NA
CASSDREISLDEQYF
TGTGCCAGCAGCGACAGGGAAATAAGCTTGGACGAGCAGTACTTC
>TRBV9|TRBJ2-5|TRBD2|few
CASSVEGGAPQETQYF
TGTGCCAGCAGCGTAGAGGGAGGGGCACCCCAAGAGACCCAGTACTTC
>TRBV2|TRBJ1-5|NA|many
CASSYRDQPQHF
TGTGCCAGCAGTTACAGGGATCAGCCCCAGCATTTT
>TRBV30|TRBJ1-6|TRBD1|NA
CAWSRAGGADYSPLHF
TGTGCCTGGAGTAGGGCAGGGGGCGCCGACTATTCACCCCTCCACTTT
>TRBV4-3|TRBJ2-1|TRBD2|few
CASSPNRLAGENEQFF
TGCGCCAGCAGCCCCAATAGACTAGCGGGAGAGAATGAGCAGTTCTTC
>TRBV7-9|TRBJ2-7|TRBD1|few
CASNPGGSYEQYF
TGTGCCAGCAACCCAGGGGGTAGCTACGAGCAGTACTTC
>TRBV29-1|TRBJ2-5|TRBD2|NA
CSAGRGEETQYF
TGCAGCGCCGGGAGGGGGGAAGAGACCCAGTACTTC
>TRBV5-1|TRBJ2-3|NA|few
CASSLVRGGDTDTQYF
TGCGCCAGCAGCTTAGTGAGGGGGGGTGACACAGATACGCAGTATTTT
>TRBV25-1|TRBJ1-2|NA|many
CASSSGPNYGYTF
TGTGCCAGCAGTTCAGGTCCTAACTATGGCTACACCTTC
>TRBV9|TRBJ2-3|TRBD2|NA
CASSKETSGTDTQYF
TGTGCCAGCAGCAAAGAGACTAGCGGCACAGATACGCAGTATTTT
>TRBV20-1|TRBJ1-5|NA|NA
CSAPLGKPQHF
TGCAGTGCTCCGCTTGGGAAGCCCCAGCATTTT
>TRBV4-1|TRBJ2-5|NA|few
CASSQWGLLDGETQYF
TGCGCCAGCAGCCAATGGGGACTCCTGGACGGAGAGACCCAGTACTTC
>TRBV3-1|TRBJ2-3|NA|NA
CASSQHSGGEDTQYF
TGTGCCAGCAGCCAGCACTCAGGAGGTGAAGATACGCAGTATTTT
>TRBV20-1|TRBJ2-1|NA|NA
CSAPTRGTYNEQFF
TGCAGTGCCCCAACCAGGGGAACCTACAATGAGCAGTTCTTC
>TRBV29-1|TRBJ2-1|NA|few
CSALESGDEQFF
TGCAGCGCCTTGGAGTCGGGAGATGAGCAGTTCTTC
>TRBV18|TRBJ2-5|NA|NA
CASASAHSETQYF
TGTGCCAGCGCCTCGGCCCACTCCGAGACCCAGTACTTC
>TRBV5-1|TRBJ1-2|TRBD1|NA
CASSSGQGIHGYTF
TGCGCCAGCAGTTCCGGACAGGGGATTCATGGCTACACCTTC
>TRBV7-9|TRBJ2-3|NA|NA
CASSLGAVLDTQYF
TGTGCCAGCAGCTTAGGGGCAGTTCTGGATACGCAGTATTTT
>TRBV6-2/TRBV6-3|TRBJ1-6|TRBD1|NA
CASSYLGQRSSYNSPLHF
TGTGCCAGCAGCTACCTGGGACAGCGGAGCTCCTATAATTCACCCCTCCACTTT
>TRBV7-2|TRBJ2-3|TRBD1|NA
CASSLTGGAGADTQYF
TGTGCCAGCAGCCTTACAGGGGGCGCTGGTGCAGATACGCAGTATTTT
>TRBV11-2|TRBJ1-1|NA|NA
CASSGGQEAFF
TGTGCCAGCAGCGGAGGACAGGAAGCTTTCTTT
>TRBV5-6|TRBJ1-2|NA|NA
CASNWQQGIGGYTF
TGTGCCAGCAATTGGCAGCAGGGTATAGGGGGCTACACCTTC
>TRBV6-4|TRBJ2-3|TRBD2|NA
CASSELASSDTQYF
TGTGCCAGCAGTGAACTAGCGTCATCTGATACGCAGTATTTT
>TRBV15|TRBJ2-4|TRBD2|NA
CAASMGLANIQYF
TGTGCCGCCAGCATGGGACTAGCAAACATTCAGTACTTC
>TRBV7-2|TRBJ1-2|NA|few
CASSLVQVPGGYTF
TGTGCCAGCAGCTTAGTTCAAGTTCCGGGCGGCTACACCTTC
>TRBV18|TRBJ2-5|NA|few
CASSPPMEETQYF
TGTGCCAGCTCACCGCCCATGGAAGAGACCCAGTACTTC
>TRBV29-1|TRBJ1-4|NA|few
CSVATARGEKLFF
TGCAGCGTCGCTACTGCCAGGGGTGAAAAACTGTTTTTT
>TRBV7-2|TRBJ1-5|NA|NA
CASSLVGISNQPQHF
TGTGCCAGCAGCTTAGTGGGGATCAGCAATCAGCCCCAGCATTTT
>TRBV2|TRBJ2-5|NA|many
CASLRRQETQYF
TGTGCCAGCCTAAGGAGACAAGAGACCCAGTACTTC
>TRBV20-1|TRBJ2-6|NA|NA
CSARDRRSGANVLTF
TGCAGTGCTAGAGATCGGAGGTCTGGGGCCAACGTCCTGACTTTC
>TRBV7-9|TRBJ2-1|TRBD2|few
CASSFIAGSSREQFF
TGTGCCAGCAGCTTTATAGCGGGAAGCTCGCGTGAGCAGTTCTTC
>TRBV7-9|TRBJ2-1|TRBD2|NA
CASSLGASGRSSYNEQFF
TGTGCCAGCAGCTTAGGGGCTAGCGGGAGGAGCTCCTACAATGAGCAGTTCTTC
>TRBV20-1|TRBJ1-1|NA|NA
CSAPLPGRRGAFF
TGCAGTGCTCCTCTTCCAGGGAGAAGGGGAGCTTTCTTT
>TRBV4-2|TRBJ2-5|TRBD2|NA
CASSQETSGGYQETQYF
TGTGCCAGCAGCCAAGAGACTAGCGGGGGGTACCAAGAGACCCAGTACTTC
>TRBV7-9|TRBJ1-2|NA|NA
CASSATRQILNYGYTF
TGTGCCAGCAGCGCAACTCGACAGATTCTTAACTATGGCTACACCTTC
>TRBV18|TRBJ1-2|NA|few
CASSPRTSDGYTF
TGTGCCAGCTCACCCCGGACGTCTGATGGCTACACCTTC